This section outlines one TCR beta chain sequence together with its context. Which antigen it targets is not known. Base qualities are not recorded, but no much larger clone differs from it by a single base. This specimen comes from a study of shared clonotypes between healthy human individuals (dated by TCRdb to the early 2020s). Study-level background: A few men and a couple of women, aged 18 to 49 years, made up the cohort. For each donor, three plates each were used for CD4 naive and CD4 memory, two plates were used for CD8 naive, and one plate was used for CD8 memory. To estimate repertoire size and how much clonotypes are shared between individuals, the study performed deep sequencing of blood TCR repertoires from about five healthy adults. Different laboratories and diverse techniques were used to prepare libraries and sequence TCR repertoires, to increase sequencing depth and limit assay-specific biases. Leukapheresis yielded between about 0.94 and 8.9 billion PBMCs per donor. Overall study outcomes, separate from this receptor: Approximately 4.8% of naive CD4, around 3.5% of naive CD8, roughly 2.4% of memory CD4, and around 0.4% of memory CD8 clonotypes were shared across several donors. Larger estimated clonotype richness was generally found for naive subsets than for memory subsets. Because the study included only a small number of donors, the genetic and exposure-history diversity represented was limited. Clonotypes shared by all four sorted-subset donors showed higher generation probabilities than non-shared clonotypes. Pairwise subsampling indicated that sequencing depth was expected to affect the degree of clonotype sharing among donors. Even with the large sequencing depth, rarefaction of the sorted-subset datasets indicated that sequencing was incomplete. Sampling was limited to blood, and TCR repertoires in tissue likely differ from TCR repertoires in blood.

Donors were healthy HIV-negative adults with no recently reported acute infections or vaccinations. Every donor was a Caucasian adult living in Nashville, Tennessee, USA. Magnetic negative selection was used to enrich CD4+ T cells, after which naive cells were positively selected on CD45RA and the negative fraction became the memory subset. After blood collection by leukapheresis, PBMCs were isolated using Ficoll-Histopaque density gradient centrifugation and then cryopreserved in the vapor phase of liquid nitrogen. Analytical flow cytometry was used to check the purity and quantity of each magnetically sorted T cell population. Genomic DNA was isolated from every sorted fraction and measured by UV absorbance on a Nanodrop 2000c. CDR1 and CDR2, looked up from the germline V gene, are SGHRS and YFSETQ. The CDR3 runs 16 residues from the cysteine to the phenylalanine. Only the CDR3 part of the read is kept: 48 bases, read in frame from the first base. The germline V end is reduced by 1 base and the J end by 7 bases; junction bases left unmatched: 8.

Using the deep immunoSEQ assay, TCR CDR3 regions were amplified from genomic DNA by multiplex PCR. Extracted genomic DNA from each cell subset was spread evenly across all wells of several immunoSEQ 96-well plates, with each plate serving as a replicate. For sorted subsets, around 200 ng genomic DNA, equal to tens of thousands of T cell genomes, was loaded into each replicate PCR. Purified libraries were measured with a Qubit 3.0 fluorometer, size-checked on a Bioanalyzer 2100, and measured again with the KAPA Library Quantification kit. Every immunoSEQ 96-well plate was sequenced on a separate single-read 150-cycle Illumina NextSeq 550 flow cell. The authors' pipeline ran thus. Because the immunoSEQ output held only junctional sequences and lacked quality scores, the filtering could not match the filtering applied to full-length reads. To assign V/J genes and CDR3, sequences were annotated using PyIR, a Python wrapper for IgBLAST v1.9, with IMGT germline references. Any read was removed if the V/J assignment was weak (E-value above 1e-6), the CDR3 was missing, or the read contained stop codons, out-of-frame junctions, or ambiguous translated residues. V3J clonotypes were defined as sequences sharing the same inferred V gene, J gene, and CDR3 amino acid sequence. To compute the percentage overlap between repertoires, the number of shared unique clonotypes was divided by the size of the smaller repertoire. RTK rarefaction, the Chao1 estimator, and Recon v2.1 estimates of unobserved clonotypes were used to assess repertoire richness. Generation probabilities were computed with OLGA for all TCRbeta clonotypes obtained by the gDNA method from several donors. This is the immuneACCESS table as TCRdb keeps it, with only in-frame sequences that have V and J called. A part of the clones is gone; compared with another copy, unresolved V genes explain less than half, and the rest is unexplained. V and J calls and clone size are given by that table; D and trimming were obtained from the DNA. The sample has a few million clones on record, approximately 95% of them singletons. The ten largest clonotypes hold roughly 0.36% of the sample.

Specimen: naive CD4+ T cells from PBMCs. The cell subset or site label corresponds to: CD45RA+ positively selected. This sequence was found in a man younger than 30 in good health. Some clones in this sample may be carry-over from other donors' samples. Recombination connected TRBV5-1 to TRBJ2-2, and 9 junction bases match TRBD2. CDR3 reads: CASSLTAGGLGGELFF. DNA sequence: TGCGCCAGCAGCTTGACCGCGGGAGGGCTTGGCGGGGAGCTGTTTTTT.